The 2 T cell receptor beta chains in this list originate from one sample, sequenced in a study of early T cells in non-severe SARS-CoV-2 infection. TCRdb analysed the 5' RACE reads with MiXCR anew, one entry per CDR3 protein. The repertoire includes roughly 57,000 distinct CDR3 sequences, roughly an eighth of them detected once, and 1.3% to 1.5% sits in the top ten. The source material was whole blood. These receptors all stem from an adult who was a healthcare worker with PCR-confirmed SARS-CoV-2 infection or an uninfected control (not recorded which).

This clonotype has just one count. The gene calls are TRBV12-3 or TRBV12-4 and TRBJ2-1; TRBD2 matches at 10 bases. V was clipped by 6 bases and J by 1 base; unmatched bases: 6. The CDR3 loop spans 16 amino acids. Written as DNA, the CDR3 is TGTGCCAGCAGCTTCTATAGCGGGGGGTCCTACAATGAGCAGTTCTTC. This gives the protein CASSFYSGGSYNEQFF.

This clonotype appeared a few times. V usage is TRBV3-1 and J usage is TRBJ1-6, with D tentatively TRBD1 (6 bases). This CDR3 spans 18 amino acids. CDR1 is LGHDT, CDR2 YNNKEL, per germline (reference sequence). Trimming stripped 1 base from V and 0 bases from J, with 13 bases between. CDR3 in amino acids: CASSQVAGGSSYNSPLHF. CDR3 in DNA: TGTGCCAGCAGCCAAGTTGCTGGGGGCAGCTCCTATAATTCACCCCTCCACTTT.